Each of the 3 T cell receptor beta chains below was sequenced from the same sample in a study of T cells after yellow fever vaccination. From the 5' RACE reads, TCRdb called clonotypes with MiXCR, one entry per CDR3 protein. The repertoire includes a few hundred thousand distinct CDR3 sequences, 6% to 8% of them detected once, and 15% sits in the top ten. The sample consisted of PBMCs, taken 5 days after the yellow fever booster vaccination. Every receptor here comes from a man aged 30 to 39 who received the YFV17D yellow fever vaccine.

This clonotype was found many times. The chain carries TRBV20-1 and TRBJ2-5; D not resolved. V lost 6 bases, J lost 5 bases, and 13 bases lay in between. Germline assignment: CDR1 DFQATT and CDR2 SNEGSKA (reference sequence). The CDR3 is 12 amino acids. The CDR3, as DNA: TGCAGTGCCACCCCGGCTGATGAGACCCAGTACTTC. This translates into CSATPADETQYF.

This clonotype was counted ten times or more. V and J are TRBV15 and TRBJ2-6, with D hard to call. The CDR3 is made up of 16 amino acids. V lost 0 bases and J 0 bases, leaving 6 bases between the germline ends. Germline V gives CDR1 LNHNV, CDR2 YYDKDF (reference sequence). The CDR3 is CATSRDRVSGANVLTF. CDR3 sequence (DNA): TGTGCCACCAGCAGAGATCGGGTCTCTGGGGCCAACGTCCTGACTTTC.

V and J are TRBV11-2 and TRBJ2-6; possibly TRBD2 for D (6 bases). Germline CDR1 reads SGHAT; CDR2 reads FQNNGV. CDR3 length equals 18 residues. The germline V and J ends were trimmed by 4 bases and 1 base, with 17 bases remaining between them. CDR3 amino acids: CASSSGVNGRSGANVLTF. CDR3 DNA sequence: TGTGCCAGCAGCTCGGGGGTTAACGGGCGTTCTGGGGCCAACGTCCTGACTTTC.